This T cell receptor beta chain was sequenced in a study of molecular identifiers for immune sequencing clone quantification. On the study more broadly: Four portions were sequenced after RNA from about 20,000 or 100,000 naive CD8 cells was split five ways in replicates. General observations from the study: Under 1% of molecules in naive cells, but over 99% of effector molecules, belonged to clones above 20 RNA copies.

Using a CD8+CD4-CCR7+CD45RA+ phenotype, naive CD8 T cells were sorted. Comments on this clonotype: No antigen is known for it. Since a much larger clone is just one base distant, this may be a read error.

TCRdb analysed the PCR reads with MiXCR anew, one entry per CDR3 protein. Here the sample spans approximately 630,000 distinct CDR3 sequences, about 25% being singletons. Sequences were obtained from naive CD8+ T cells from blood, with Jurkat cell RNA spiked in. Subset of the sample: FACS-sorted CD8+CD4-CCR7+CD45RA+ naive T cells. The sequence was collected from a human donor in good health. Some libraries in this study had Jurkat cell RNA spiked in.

CDR3: CASSEDDLYNSPLHF. Written as DNA, the CDR3 is TGTGCCAGCAGTGAAGATGATCTCTATAATTCACCCCTCCACTTT. V usage is TRBV6-1 and J usage is TRBJ1-6, with no clear D. The V gene's germline CDR1 is MNHNS and CDR2 SASEGT. This CDR3 spans 15 amino acids. V was cut by 1 base and J by 3 bases, with 7 bases left in between.